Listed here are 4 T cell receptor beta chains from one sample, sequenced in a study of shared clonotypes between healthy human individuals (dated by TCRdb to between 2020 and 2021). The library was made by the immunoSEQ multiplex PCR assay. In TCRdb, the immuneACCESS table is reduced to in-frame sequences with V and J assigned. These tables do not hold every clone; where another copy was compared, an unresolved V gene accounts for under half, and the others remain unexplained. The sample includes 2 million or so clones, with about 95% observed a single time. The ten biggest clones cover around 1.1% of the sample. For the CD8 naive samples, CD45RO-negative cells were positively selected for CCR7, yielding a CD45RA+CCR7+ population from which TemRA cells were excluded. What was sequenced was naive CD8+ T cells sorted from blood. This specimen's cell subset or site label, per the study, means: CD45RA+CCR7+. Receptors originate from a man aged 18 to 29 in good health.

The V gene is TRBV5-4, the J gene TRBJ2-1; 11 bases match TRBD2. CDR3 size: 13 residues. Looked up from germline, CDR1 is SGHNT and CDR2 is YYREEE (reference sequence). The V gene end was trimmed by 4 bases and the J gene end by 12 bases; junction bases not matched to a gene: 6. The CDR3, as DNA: TGTGCCAGCAGCCCGATAGCGGGAGGGCCGCAGTTCTTC. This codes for CASSPIAGGPQFF.

The CDR3 spells CASSPNLGRHEQYF. In DNA form, the CDR3 reads TGCGCCAGCAGCCCCAACCTGGGGCGCCACGAGCAGTACTTC. The chain couples TRBV5-1 to TRBJ2-7; TRBD1 might be the D (5 bases). The V end lost 4 bases, the J end lost 5 bases, and 16 bases lay between the germline ends. Germline V gene data show CDR1 as SGHRS and CDR2 as YFSETQ. CDR3 size: 14 residues.

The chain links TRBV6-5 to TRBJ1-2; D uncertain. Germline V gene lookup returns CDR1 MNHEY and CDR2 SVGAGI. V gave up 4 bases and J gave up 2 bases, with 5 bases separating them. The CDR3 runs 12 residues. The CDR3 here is CASSSINYGYTF. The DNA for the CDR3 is TGTGCCAGCAGTTCTATCAACTATGGCTACACCTTC.

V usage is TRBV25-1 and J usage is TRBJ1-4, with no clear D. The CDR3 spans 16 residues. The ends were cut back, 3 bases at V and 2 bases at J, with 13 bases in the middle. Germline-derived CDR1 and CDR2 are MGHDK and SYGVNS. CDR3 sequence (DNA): TGTGCCAGCAGTGAGGTCCGGGGTAGGACTAATGAAAAACTGTTTTTT. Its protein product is CASSEVRGRTNEKLFF.